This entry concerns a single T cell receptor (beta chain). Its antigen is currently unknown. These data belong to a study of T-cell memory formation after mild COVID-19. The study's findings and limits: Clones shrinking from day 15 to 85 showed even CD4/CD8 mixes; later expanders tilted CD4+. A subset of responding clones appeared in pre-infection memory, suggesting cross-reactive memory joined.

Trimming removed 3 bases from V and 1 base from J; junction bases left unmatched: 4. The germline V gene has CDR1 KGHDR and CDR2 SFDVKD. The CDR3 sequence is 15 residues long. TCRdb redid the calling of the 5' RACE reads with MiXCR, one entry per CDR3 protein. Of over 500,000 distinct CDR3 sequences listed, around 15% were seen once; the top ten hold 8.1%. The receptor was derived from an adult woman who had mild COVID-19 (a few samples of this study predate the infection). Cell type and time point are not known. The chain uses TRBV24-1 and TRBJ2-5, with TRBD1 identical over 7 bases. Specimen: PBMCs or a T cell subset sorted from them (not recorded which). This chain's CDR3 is CATSDAGTAQETQYF. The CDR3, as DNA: TGTGCCACCAGTGATGCCGGGACAGCCCAAGAGACCCAGTACTTC.